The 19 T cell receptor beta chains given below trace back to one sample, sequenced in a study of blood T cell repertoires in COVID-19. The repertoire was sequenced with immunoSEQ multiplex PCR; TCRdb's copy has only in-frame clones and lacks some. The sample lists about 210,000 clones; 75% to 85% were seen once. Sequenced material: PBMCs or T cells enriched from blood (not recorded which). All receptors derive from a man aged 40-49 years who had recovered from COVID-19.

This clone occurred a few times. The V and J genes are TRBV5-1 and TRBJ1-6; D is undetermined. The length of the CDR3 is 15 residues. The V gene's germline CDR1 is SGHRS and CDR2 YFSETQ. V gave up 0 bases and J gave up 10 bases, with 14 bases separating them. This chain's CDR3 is CASSLETSRPSPLHF. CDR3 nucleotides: TGCGCCAGCAGCTTGGAGACTTCACGACCATCACCCCTCCACTTT.

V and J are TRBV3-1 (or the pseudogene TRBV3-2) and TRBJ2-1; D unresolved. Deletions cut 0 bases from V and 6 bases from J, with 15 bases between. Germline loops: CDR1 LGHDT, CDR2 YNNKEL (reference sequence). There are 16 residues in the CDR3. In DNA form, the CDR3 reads TGTGCCAGCAGCCAAGATTCGGAGCTACCCGGCAATGAGCAGTTCTTC. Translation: CASSQDSELPGNEQFF.

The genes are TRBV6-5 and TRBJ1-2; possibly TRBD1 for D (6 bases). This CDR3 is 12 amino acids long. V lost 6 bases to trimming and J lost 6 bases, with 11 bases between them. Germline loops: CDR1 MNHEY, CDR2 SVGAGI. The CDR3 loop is CASSSTGNGYTF. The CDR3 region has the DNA TGTGCCAGCAGCTCCACAGGGAATGGCTACACCTTC.

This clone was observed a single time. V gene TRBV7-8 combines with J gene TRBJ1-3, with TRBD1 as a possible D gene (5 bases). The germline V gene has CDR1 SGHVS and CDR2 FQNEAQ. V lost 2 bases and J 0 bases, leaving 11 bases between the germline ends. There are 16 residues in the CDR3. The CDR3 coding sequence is TGTGCCAGCAGCTTAAAGGGGCTTAGCTCTGGAAACACCATATATTTT. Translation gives CASSLKGLSSGNTIYF. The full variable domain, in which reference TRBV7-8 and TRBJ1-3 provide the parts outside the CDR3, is GAGVSQSPRYKVAKRGQDVALRCDPISGHVSLFWYQQALGQGPEFLTYFQNEAQLDKSGLPSDRFFAERPEGSVSTLKIQRTQQEDSAVYLCASSLKGLSSGNTIYFGEGSWLTVV.

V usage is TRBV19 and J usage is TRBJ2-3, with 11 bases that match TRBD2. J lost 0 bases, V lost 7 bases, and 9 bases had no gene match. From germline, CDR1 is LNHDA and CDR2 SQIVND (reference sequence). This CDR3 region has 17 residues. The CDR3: CASTRSGRGSSTDTQYF. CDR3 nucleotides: TGTGCCAGTACCCGTAGCGGGAGGGGTTCGAGCACAGATACGCAGTATTTT.

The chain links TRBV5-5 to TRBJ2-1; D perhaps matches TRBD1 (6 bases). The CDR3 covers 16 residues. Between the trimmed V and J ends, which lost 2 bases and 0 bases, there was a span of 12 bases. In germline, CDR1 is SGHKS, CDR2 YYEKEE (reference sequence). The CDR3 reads CASSLMGANSYNEQFF. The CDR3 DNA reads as TGTGCCAGCAGCTTAATGGGGGCCAACTCCTACAATGAGCAGTTCTTC.

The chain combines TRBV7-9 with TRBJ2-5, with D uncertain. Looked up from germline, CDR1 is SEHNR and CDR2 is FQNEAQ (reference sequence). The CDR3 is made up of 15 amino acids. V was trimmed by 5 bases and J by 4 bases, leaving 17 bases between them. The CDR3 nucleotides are TGTGCCAGCAGCCCAGGATCTGCCGTTGGAGAGACCCAGTACTTC. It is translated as CASSPGSAVGETQYF.

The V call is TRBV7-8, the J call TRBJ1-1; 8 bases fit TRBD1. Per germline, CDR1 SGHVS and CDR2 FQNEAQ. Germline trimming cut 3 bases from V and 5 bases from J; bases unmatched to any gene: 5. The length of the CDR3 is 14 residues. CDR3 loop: CASSFQGAQTEAFF. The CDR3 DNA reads TGTGCCAGCAGCTTCCAGGGGGCCCAAACTGAAGCTTTCTTT.

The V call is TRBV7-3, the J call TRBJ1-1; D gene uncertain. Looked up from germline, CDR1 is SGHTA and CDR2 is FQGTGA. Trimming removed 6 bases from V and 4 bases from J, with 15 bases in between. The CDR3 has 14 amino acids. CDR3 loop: CASSPDEEGTEAFF. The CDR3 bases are TGTGCCAGCAGTCCCGACGAAGAGGGCACTGAAGCTTTCTTT.

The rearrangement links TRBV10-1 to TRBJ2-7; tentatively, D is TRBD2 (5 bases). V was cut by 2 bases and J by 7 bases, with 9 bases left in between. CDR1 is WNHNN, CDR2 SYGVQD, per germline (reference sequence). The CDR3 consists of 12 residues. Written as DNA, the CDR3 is TGCGCCAGCAGTGAGAGCGGCGGAGAGCAGTACTTC. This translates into CASSESGGEQYF.

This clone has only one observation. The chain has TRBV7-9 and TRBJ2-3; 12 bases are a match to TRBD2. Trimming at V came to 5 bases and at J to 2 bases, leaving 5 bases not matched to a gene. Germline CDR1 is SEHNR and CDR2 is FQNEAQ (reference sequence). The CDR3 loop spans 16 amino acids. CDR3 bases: TGTGCCAGCAGCGCGGGACTAGCGGGCTTCACAGATACGCAGTATTTT. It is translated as CASSAGLAGFTDTQYF.

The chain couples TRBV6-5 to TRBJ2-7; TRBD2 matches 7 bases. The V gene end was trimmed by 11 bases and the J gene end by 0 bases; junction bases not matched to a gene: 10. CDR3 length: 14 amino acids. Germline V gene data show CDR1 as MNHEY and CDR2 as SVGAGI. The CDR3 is CASQLAPSSYEQYF. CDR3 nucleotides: TGTGCCTCCCAACTAGCGCCGAGCTCCTACGAGCAGTACTTC.

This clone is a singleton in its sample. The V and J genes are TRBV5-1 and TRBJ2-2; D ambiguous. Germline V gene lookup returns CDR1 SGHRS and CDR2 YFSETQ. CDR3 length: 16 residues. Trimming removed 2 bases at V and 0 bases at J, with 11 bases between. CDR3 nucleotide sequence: TGCGCCAGCAGCTTCTATTCTCGGGCGAACACCGGGGAGCTGTTTTTT. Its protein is CASSFYSRANTGELFF.

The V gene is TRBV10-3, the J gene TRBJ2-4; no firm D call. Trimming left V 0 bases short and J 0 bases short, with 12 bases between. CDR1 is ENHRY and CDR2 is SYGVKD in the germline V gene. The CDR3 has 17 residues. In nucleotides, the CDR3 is TGTGCCATCAGTGAGTCTGAGGTGTCCCTAGCCAAAAACATTCAGTACTTC. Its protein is CAISESEVSLAKNIQYF.

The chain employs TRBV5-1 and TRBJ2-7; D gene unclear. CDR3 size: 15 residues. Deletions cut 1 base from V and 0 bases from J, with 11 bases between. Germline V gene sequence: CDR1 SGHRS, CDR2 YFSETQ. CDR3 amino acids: CASSLSPVNSYEQYF. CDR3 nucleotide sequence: TGCGCCAGCAGCTTGTCACCAGTAAACTCCTACGAGCAGTACTTC.

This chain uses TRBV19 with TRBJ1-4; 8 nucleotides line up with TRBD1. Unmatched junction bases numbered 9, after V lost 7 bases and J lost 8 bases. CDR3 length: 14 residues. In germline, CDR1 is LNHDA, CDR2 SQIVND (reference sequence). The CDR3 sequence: CASTPWDRTEKLFF. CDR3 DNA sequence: TGTGCCAGTACCCCTTGGGACAGGACGGAAAAACTGTTTTTT.

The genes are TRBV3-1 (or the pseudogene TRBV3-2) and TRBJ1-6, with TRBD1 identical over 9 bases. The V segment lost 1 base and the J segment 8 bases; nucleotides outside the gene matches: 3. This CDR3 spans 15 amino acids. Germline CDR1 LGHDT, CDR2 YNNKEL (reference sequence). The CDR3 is CASSQVHRGHSPLHF. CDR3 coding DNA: TGTGCCAGCAGCCAAGTCCACAGGGGGCATTCACCCCTCCACTTT.

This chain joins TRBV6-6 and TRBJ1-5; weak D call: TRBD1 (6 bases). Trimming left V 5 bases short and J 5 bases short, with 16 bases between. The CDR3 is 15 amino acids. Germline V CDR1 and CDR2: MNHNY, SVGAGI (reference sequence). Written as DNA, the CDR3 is TGTGCCAGCAGTCCGGGAAAACAGGGAGATCAGCCCCAGCATTTT. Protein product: CASSPGKQGDQPQHF.

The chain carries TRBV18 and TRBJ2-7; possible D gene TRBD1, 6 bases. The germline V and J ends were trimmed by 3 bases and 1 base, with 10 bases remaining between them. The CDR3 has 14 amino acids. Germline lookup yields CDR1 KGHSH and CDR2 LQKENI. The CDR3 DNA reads TGTGCCAGCTCACCCGGGACACTGTCCTACGAGCAGTACTTC. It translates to CASSPGTLSYEQYF.